This entry lists 32 T cell receptor beta chains sequenced from one sample in a study of T cell responses to AZD1222 COVID-19 vaccine. Profiled with immunoSEQ multiplex PCR; TCRdb holds only in-frame clones, not every one. Of around 130,000 clones listed, around 89% were seen once; the top ten hold about 3%. The input for sequencing was peripheral blood, taken 28 days after the second AZD1222 dose. The receptors were gathered from an adult who received the AZD1222 COVID-19 vaccine.

The V and J genes are TRBV5-4 and TRBJ1-1; 7 bases align to TRBD1. This CDR3 region has 16 residues. Trimming at V came to 3 bases and at J to 8 bases, leaving 16 bases not matched to a gene. Germline V gene sequence: CDR1 SGHNT, CDR2 YYREEE (reference sequence). The CDR3 nucleotides read TGTGCCAGCAGCTCCACCCCATCACTTACAGGGGCGGAAGCTTTCTTT. This codes for CASSSTPSLTGAEAFF.

The chain has TRBV30 and TRBJ1-3; the D is unclear. There are 12 residues in the CDR3. CDR1 is GTSNPN, CDR2 SVGIG, per germline (reference sequence). V was pared by 5 bases and J by 4 bases, with 9 bases between. The CDR3: CAWFGRGNTIYF. CDR3 bases: TGTGCCTGGTTTGGGAGAGGAAACACCATATATTTT.

This chain uses TRBV7-8 with TRBJ2-1; TRBD2 aligns across 9 bases. The germline CDR1 and CDR2 sequences are SGHVS and FQNEAQ. The CDR3 spans 14 residues. Unmatched junction bases numbered 2, after V lost 5 bases and J lost 3 bases. This CDR3 reads CASSRTSDYNEQFF. CDR3 DNA: TGTGCCAGCAGCCGGACTAGCGACTACAATGAGCAGTTCTTC.

The J gene is TRBJ1-5, the V gene TRBV2, with no clear D. The V gene's germline CDR1 is SNHLY and CDR2 FYNNEI. Trimming cost V 3 bases and J 5 bases, with 5 bases left between them. This CDR3 has 12 amino acids. The CDR3 sequence: CASSDLYQPQHF. The DNA for the CDR3 is TGTGCCAGCAGTGACCTCTATCAGCCCCAGCATTTT.

This clone is large within its sample. This chain uses TRBV29-1 with TRBJ1-5; maybe TRBD1 (5 bases). With 6 bases removed from V and 3 bases from J, the gap between germline ends came to 12 bases. CDR1 is SQVTM, CDR2 ANQGSEA, per germline. This CDR3 has 13 amino acids. CDR3 region: CSVPRVYNQPQHF. The CDR3 DNA sequence: TGCAGCGTCCCCAGGGTTTACAATCAGCCCCAGCATTTT.

This clone was picked up a small number of times. J is TRBJ2-5 and V is TRBV18; D remains ambiguous. The CDR3 runs 12 residues. Germline CDR1 and CDR2: KGHSH and LQKENI. V was shortened by 2 bases and J by 5 bases, with 6 bases between the two germline ends. The CDR3 sequence: CASSPMEETQYF. In DNA form, the CDR3 reads TGTGCCAGCTCACCAATGGAGGAGACCCAGTACTTC. The entire variable domain, with the rest obtained from reference TRBV18 and TRBJ2-5, is as follows: NAGVMQNPRHLVRRRGQEARLRCSPMKGHSHVYWYRQLPEEGLKFMVYLQKENIIDESGMPKERFSAEFPKEGPSILRIQQVVRGDSAAYFCASSPMEETQYFGPGTRLLVL.

The table lists this clone with many counts. CDR3 DNA: TGTGCCAGCAGTGATAGGAAGGACCAAGCTTTCTTT. This encodes CASSDRKDQAFF. This chain connects TRBV6-1 to TRBJ1-1; D is unclear. Germline loops: CDR1 MNHNS, CDR2 SASEGT. Trimming took off 3 bases at V and 9 bases at J, with 11 bases between the two ends. This CDR3 is built from 12 residues.

This clone was counted ten times or more. The chain uses TRBV24-1 and TRBJ2-4; D is unresolved. V dropped 12 bases and J dropped 6 bases, with 17 bases sitting between them. The germline CDR1 and CDR2 sequences are KGHDR and SFDVKD. The CDR3 covers 13 residues. The DNA for the CDR3 is TGTGCCTACCTGAGTGGGTTAAGAAACATTCAGTACTTC. It is translated as CAYLSGLRNIQYF.

As for this clone: The sample carries other DNA sequences with the same CDR3. The chain is built from TRBV6-5 and TRBJ2-1, with 12 bases that match TRBD2. The germline V gene has CDR1 MNHEY and CDR2 SVGAGI. The V gene end was trimmed by 9 bases and the J gene end by 4 bases; junction bases not matched to a gene: 1. CDR3 length: 13 amino acids. The CDR3 region is CASGTSGYNEQFF. The CDR3, as DNA: TGTGCCAGTGGGACTAGCGGGTACAATGAGCAGTTCTTC.

The rearrangement joins TRBV30 to TRBJ1-1; D uncertain. Germline CDR1 is GTSNPN and CDR2 is SVGIG (reference sequence). CDR3 size: 15 residues. V lost 1 base and J lost 6, with 18 bases in between. The CDR3 region has the DNA TGTGCCTGGAGTGATATTCGCGGTGGCTTCGCTGAAGCTTTCTTT. This gives the protein CAWSDIRGGFAEAFF.

This chain joins TRBV30 and TRBJ1-1, with D possibly being TRBD1 (6 bases). Germline V gives CDR1 GTSNPN, CDR2 SVGIG (reference sequence). The CDR3 sequence is 13 residues long. The V and J ends lost 7 bases and 3 bases respectively, with 15 bases between them. The CDR3 DNA sequence: TGTGCCTCGGCACAGGGTTGGTACACTGAAGCTTTCTTT. Its translation: CASAQGWYTEAFF.

The rearrangement joins TRBV19 to TRBJ2-5; 9 positions match TRBD2. The CDR3 is 14 amino acids. The germline gives CDR1 LNHDA, CDR2 SQIVND (reference sequence). Losses at the gene ends were 6 bases for V and 4 bases for J; bases not matched to a gene: 6. CDR3 nucleotides: TGTGCCAGTAGAGTAGCGGGAGCGGGAGAGACCCAGTACTTC. Its translation: CASRVAGAGETQYF.

On this clone itself: A read error may produce the germline difference seen at one junction end. V and J are TRBV6-2 or TRBV6-3 and TRBJ1-5; D not resolved. Germline-derived CDR1 and CDR2 are MNHEY and SVGEGT. The CDR3 contains 14 residues. The CDR3 DNA follows: TGTGCCAGCAGTTCGGGCCTTTCTAATCAGGCCCAGCATTTT. It yields the protein CASSSGLSNQAQHF.

V gene TRBV28 combines with J gene TRBJ1-5, with a tentative D call TRBD1 (5 bases). V lost 1 base and J 2 bases, leaving 9 bases between the germline ends. This CDR3 is 15 amino acids long. Germline V gene lookup returns CDR1 MDHEN and CDR2 SYDVKM. The CDR3 protein is CASSLFLGGNQPQHF. The CDR3 DNA follows: TGTGCCAGCAGTTTATTCTTGGGGGGCAATCAGCCCCAGCATTTT. The full variable domain, rest sourced from reference TRBV28 and TRBJ1-5, is DVKVTQSSRYLVKRTGEKVFLECVQDMDHENMFWYRQDPGLGLRLIYFSYDVKMKEKGDIPEGYSVSREKKERFSLILESASTNQTSMYLCASSLFLGGNQPQHFGDGTRLSIL.

The chain employs TRBV19 and TRBJ2-3; 11 bases align to TRBD2. J lost 8 bases, V lost 7 bases, and 5 bases had no gene match. This CDR3 has 13 residues. CDR1 and CDR2 (germline): LNHDA, SQIVND (reference sequence). CDR3 residues: CASKASGGTTQYF. CDR3 in DNA: TGTGCCAGTAAGGCTAGCGGGGGGACTACGCAGTATTTT.

V is TRBV27 and J is TRBJ1-1, with TRBD1 as a possible D gene (5 bases). CDR3 length equals 13 residues. Germline V gene sequence: CDR1 MNHEY, CDR2 SMNVEV (reference sequence). V was cut by 5 bases and J by 6 bases, with 13 bases left in between. CDR3 nucleotide sequence: TGTGCCAGCAGTCCTCAGGGTCCTCCTGAAGCTTTCTTT. This sequence encodes CASSPQGPPEAFF.

The chain uses TRBV28 and TRBJ1-2, with 9 positions matching TRBD1. V dropped 7 bases and J dropped 2; count of bases not matched to a gene: 11. The CDR3 loop spans 16 amino acids. Germline assignment: CDR1 MDHEN and CDR2 SYDVKM. Here the CDR3 reads CASKPGGDRENYGYTF. The CDR3 DNA is TGTGCCAGCAAACCGGGGGGGGACAGGGAGAACTATGGCTACACCTTC.

J is TRBJ1-3 and V is TRBV11-2; 7 bases align to TRBD1. Per the germline V gene, CDR1 is SGHAT and CDR2 is FQNNGV. The CDR3 consists of 16 residues. V shed 4 bases, J shed 4 bases, and the junction held 10 bases outside the gene matches. Here the CDR3 DNA reads TGTGCCAGCAGCTCACCACAGGGGCCCTCCGGAAACACCATATATTTT. Encoded protein: CASSSPQGPSGNTIYF.

The genes are TRBV15 and TRBJ1-4; TRBD1 is a possible D gene (5 bases). Trimming removed 3 bases from V and 5 bases from J, with 10 bases in between. Germline CDR1 is LNHNV and CDR2 is YYDKDF (reference sequence). The CDR3 contains 14 residues. The CDR3 nucleotides read TGTGCCACCAGCAGCAGGGTCGGGAATGAAAAACTGTTTTTT. Its translation: CATSSRVGNEKLFF.

The V call is TRBV4-3, the J call TRBJ2-3; tentative D call: TRBD2 (7 bases). From germline, CDR1 is LGHNA and CDR2 YSLEER. This CDR3 region has 16 residues. Deletions cut 1 base from V and 2 bases from J, with 13 bases between. This CDR3 is CASSQAGGRTTDTQYF. The CDR3 DNA reads TGCGCCAGCAGCCAAGCGGGGGGCCGGACCACAGATACGCAGTATTTT.

The genes are TRBV6-4 and TRBJ2-3; possible D gene TRBD2, 5 bases. The CDR3 is made up of 14 amino acids. Trimming took 2 bases from V and 7 from J, leaving 13 bases between them. CDR1 is MRHNA and CDR2 is SNTAGT in the germline V gene. The CDR3 DNA follows: TGTGCCAGCAGTGACCGCGGGTGGGGTTATACGCAGTATTTT. Encoded protein: CASSDRGWGYTQYF.

V usage is TRBV3-1 (or the pseudogene TRBV3-2) and J usage is TRBJ2-7; a weak D match, TRBD2 (5 bases). V was pared by 5 bases and J by 3 bases, with 8 bases between. This CDR3 spans 12 amino acids. CDR1 and CDR2 from the germline V gene are LGHDT and YNNKEL (reference sequence). In DNA, the CDR3 is TGTGCCAGCAGCTTCGGGGACTACGAGCAGTACTTC. Encoded protein: CASSFGDYEQYF.

The CDR3 protein is CASSRGKTYEQYF. CDR3 nucleotides: TGTGCCAGCAGCCGCGGGAAAACCTACGAGCAGTACTTC. J is TRBJ2-7 and V is TRBV11-3; TRBD2 might be the D (6 bases). The V and J ends lost 5 bases and 2 bases respectively, with 10 bases between them. Germline CDR1 SGHNT, CDR2 YENEEA. This CDR3 contains 13 residues. Combining the CDR3 with reference TRBV11-3 and TRBJ2-7 gives the whole variable domain EAGVVQSPRYKIIEKKQPVAFWCNPISGHNTLYWYLQNLGQGPELLIRYENEEAVDDSQLPKDRFSAERLKGVDSTLKIQPAELGDSAVYLCASSRGKTYEQYFGPGTRLTVT.

The V gene is TRBV19, the J gene TRBJ2-3; D remains unclear. V gave up 2 bases and J gave up 1 base, with 10 bases separating them. The CDR3 runs 15 residues. The V gene's germline CDR1 is LNHDA and CDR2 SQIVND (reference sequence). CDR3 DNA sequence: TGTGCCAGTAGTATATCTGGTCGCGGCACAGATACGCAGTATTTT. Its protein is CASSISGRGTDTQYF.

The chain is built from TRBV7-9 and TRBJ1-2; no firm D call. The CDR3 runs 16 residues. Trimming pared 1 base from V and 4 bases from J, leaving 16 bases between. Germline V gene lookup returns CDR1 SEHNR and CDR2 FQNEAQ (reference sequence). The CDR3 DNA is TGTGCCAGCAGCTTAGATTCCCAGGTCGGAGGCTATGGCTACACCTTC. This encodes CASSLDSQVGGYGYTF.

The chain joins TRBV7-2 to TRBJ1-1; no reliable D call. The CDR3 length is 14 residues. The V gene's germline CDR1 is SGHTA and CDR2 FQGNSA. Trimming removed 6 bases from V and 4 bases from J, with 15 bases in between. The CDR3 here is CASRAQVDGTEAFF. CDR3 nucleotides: TGTGCCAGCAGGGCCCAGGTTGACGGCACTGAAGCTTTCTTT.

The rearrangement links TRBV3-1 (or the pseudogene TRBV3-2) to TRBJ1-5; 9 nucleotides line up with TRBD1. CDR3 length: 15 amino acids. CDR1 is LGHDT, CDR2 YNNKEL, per germline (reference sequence). The junction had 6 bases not matched to a gene; V was cut back by 4 bases and J by 5 bases. The CDR3 DNA reads as TGTGCCAGCAGCCCGATGACAGGGGGTGATCAGCCCCAGCATTTT. It is translated as CASSPMTGGDQPQHF.

This sequence joins TRBV7-9 and TRBJ1-6; D ambiguous. The CDR3 loop spans 14 amino acids. Trimming cost V 1 base and J 5 bases, with 6 bases left between them. Germline values: CDR1 SEHNR, CDR2 FQNEAQ (reference sequence). CDR3 DNA sequence: TGTGCCAGCAGCTTAGAACAGAATAATTCACCCCTCCACTTT. It translates to CASSLEQNNSPLHF.

The gene calls are TRBV4-1 and TRBJ2-3; the match to TRBD2 covers 8 bases. Germline V lookup: CDR1 MGHRA, CDR2 YSYEKL. This CDR3 has 15 residues. With V trimmed by 4 bases and J by 2 bases, 5 bases remained unmatched. Here the CDR3 DNA reads TGCGCCAGCAGCCTCGGGGGGGCCGCCACAGATACGCAGTATTTT. Protein product: CASSLGGAATDTQYF.

This chain uses TRBV18 with TRBJ2-2; D is unclear. This CDR3 region has 15 residues. CDR1 and CDR2 from the germline V gene are KGHSH and LQKENI. V lost 3 bases to trimming and J lost 8 bases, with 16 bases between them. The CDR3 sequence is CASSPNSGFEGELFF. The CDR3 DNA follows: TGTGCCAGCTCACCGAATTCCGGGTTTGAGGGGGAGCTGTTTTTT.

V is TRBV5-1 and J is TRBJ2-5; D is uncertain. The germline V gene has CDR1 SGHRS and CDR2 YFSETQ. The CDR3 totals 14 residues. Trimming left V 4 bases short and J 1 base short, with 11 bases between. DNA of the CDR3: TGCGCCAGCAGCCCGGCGGTCGGCCAAGAGACCCAGTACTTC. Protein sequence: CASSPAVGQETQYF.

V and J are TRBV27 and TRBJ2-7, with D possibly being TRBD2 (6 bases). Trimming stripped 5 bases from V and 9 bases from J, with 17 bases between. CDR1 and CDR2 (germline): MNHEY, SMNVEV (reference sequence). CDR3 length equals 13 residues. CDR3 in DNA: TGTGCCAGCAGTCAGGAGGGGTACGGGGGGCAGTACTTC. As protein: CASSQEGYGGQYF.